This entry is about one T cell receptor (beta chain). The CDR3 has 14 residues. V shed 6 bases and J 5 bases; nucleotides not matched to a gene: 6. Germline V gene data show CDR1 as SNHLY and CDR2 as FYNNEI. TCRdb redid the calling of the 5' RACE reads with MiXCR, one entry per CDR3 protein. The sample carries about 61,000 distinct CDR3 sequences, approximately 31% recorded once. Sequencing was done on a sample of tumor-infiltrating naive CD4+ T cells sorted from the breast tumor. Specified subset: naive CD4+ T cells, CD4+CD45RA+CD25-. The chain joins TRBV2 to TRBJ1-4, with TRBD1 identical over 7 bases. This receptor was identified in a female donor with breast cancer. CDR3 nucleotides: TGTGCCAGCAGACCGGACAGGCTCAATGAAAAACTGTTTTTT. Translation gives CASRPDRLNEKLFF.